A selection of T cell receptor beta chains follows, all from one sample in a study of metastatic and nonmetastatic thyroid tumors. MiXCR re-clonotyped the PCR reads for TCRdb. Among under 30,000 clones listed, 20% to 25% were seen once. Material for sequencing was blood. These receptors originate from a male donor with papillary thyroid cancer or a benign thyroid nodule (not recorded which). Some clones in this sample may be carry-over from other donors' samples. Both conserved end residues are part of each CDR3. A D gene is named only where the DNA matches it firmly. Size is stated for part of the rows, as once, few or many counts, or as a class when the clone is expanded.

TRBJ2-7	TRBV6-1	.	.	CASSESTGYEQYF	TGTGCCAGCAGTGAATCGACAGGCTACGAGCAGTACTTC
TRBJ1-1	TRBV6-6	.	many	CASSYVGEGTEAFF	TGTGCCAGCAGTTACGTGGGGGAGGGCACTGAAGCTTTCTTT
TRBJ1-1	TRBV5-6	.	many	CASSLFSGINTEAFF	TGTGCCAGCAGCCTGTTTTCCGGGATAAACACTGAAGCTTTCTTT
TRBJ1-1	TRBV11-3	.	.	CASSGGNTEAFF	TGTGCCAGCAGTGGCGGAAACACTGAAGCTTTCTTT
TRBJ2-7	TRBV5-1	TRBD1	medium-sized	CASSSQPGQDYEQYF	TGCGCCAGCAGCTCCCAACCGGGACAGGACTACGAGCAGTACTTC
TRBJ1-4	TRBV3-1	.	many	CASSHPTITNEKLFF	TGTGCCAGCAGCCATCCAACCATAACTAATGAAAAACTGTTTTTT
TRBJ1-6	TRBV27	TRBD1	many	CASSYLQTGAYNSPLHF	TGTGCCAGCAGCTATCTCCAGACAGGGGCTTATAATTCACCCCTCCACTTT
TRBJ2-7	TRBV11-3	.	.	CASSPGQGEAYEQYF	TGTGCCAGCAGCCCCGGGCAGGGGGAGGCCTACGAGCAGTACTTC
TRBJ2-7	TRBV11-3	.	many	CASSLPNLTLFYEQYF	TGTGCCAGCAGTCTACCCAATCTGACCCTCTTCTACGAGCAGTACTTC
TRBJ2-3	TRBV6-4	TRBD1	many	CASSEGQGADTQYF	TGTGCCAGCAGTGAGGGACAGGGGGCAGATACGCAGTATTTT
TRBJ2-1	TRBV13	TRBD2	many	CASSFEGLSGSTNEQFF	TGTGCCAGCAGCTTTGAGGGGCTTAGCGGGAGCACCAATGAGCAGTTCTTC
TRBJ2-1	TRBV7-3	.	many	CASSLAPRDEQFF	TGTGCCAGCAGCTTAGCCCCGAGGGATGAGCAGTTCTTC
TRBJ2-1	TRBV20-1	.	medium-sized	CSASDYAHNEQFF	TGCAGTGCTTCCGACTATGCCCACAATGAGCAGTTCTTC
TRBJ2-1	TRBV24-1	TRBD2	many	CATSDSVGAGGHDEQFF	TGTGCCACCAGTGATTCCGTCGGGGCGGGGGGCCACGATGAGCAGTTCTTC
TRBJ1-2	TRBV29-1	TRBD1	many	CSVEGGGQGYGYTF	TGCAGCGTTGAAGGGGGCGGACAGGGCTATGGCTACACCTTC
TRBJ1-5	TRBV19	.	many	CASSPQDVSNQPQHF	TGTGCCAGTAGTCCCCAGGACGTGAGCAATCAGCCCCAGCATTTT
TRBJ1-2	TRBV24-1	.	many	CATSDLGAGDGYTF	TGTGCCACCAGTGACCTCGGGGCAGGGGATGGCTACACCTTC
TRBJ2-4	TRBV7-9	TRBD1	many	CASSPAWTGSKNIQYF	TGTGCCAGCAGCCCCGCCTGGACAGGGTCCAAAAACATTCAGTACTTC
TRBJ2-1	TRBV24-1	TRBD1	.	CATKEPGQGTFF	TGTGCCACCAAGGAACCGGGACAGGGGACGTTCTTC
TRBJ1-5	TRBV27	.	many	CASSLGGGNQPQHF	TGTGCCAGCAGTTTAGGGGGTGGCAATCAGCCCCAGCATTTT
TRBJ2-3	TRBV27	.	many	CASGYRGVPATDTQYF	TGTGCCAGCGGATATAGAGGGGTACCAGCCACAGATACGCAGTATTTT
TRBJ2-5	TRBV12-3/TRBV12-4	TRBD2	many	CASSLDFSGNQYF	TGTGCCAGCAGTTTAGATTTTAGCGGGAACCAGTACTTC
TRBJ1-1	TRBV30	.	few	CAWTLKVGGAEAFF	TGTGCCTGGACCTTAAAAGTGGGGGGGGCTGAAGCTTTCTTT
TRBJ2-3	TRBV5-1	.	many	CASSLEGTDTQYF	TGCGCCAGCAGCTTAGAGGGGACAGATACGCAGTATTTT
TRBJ1-5	TRBV20-1	TRBD1	many	CSARTGDRGNQPQHF	TGCAGTGCTAGGACGGGGGACAGGGGAAATCAGCCCCAGCATTTT
TRBJ1-2	TRBV3-1	.	many	CASSQGTVGFGYTF	TGTGCCAGCAGCCAAGGGACGGTGGGTTTTGGCTACACCTTC
TRBJ1-2	TRBV2	.	.	CASTGDRNYGYTF	TGTGCCAGCACGGGGGACCGGAACTATGGCTACACCTTC
TRBJ1-2	TRBV6-4	.	many	CASSPDGFGGYTF	TGTGCCAGCAGCCCCGACGGCTTTGGGGGCTACACCTTC
TRBJ2-1	TRBV2	TRBD2	many	CATLTLAGDMGEQFF	TGTGCCACCCTGACTCTAGCGGGGGATATGGGTGAGCAGTTCTTC
TRBJ1-6	TRBV3-1	.	many	CASSQDGTGDSNSPLHF	TGTGCCAGCAGCCAAGATGGGACCGGGGACTCAAATTCACCCCTCCACTTT
TRBJ2-5	TRBV7-9	.	many	CASSSTRSGETQYF	TGTGCCAGCAGCTCAACGAGATCGGGGGAGACCCAGTACTTC
TRBJ2-6	TRBV6-1	.	many	CASLTLGANVLTF	TGTGCCAGCCTGACTCTGGGGGCCAACGTCCTGACTTTC
TRBJ1-1	TRBV19	.	many	CASRSRGIGTEAFF	TGTGCCAGTAGATCGAGGGGGATTGGCACTGAAGCTTTCTTT
TRBJ1-1	TRBV12-3/TRBV12-4	.	few	CASSPTRGGMACF	TGTGCCAGCAGTCCCACGCGGGGCGGGATGGCTTGCTTT
TRBJ1-2	TRBV12-3/TRBV12-4	.	many	CASSLIEGLDYTF	TGTGCCAGCAGTTTAATCGAGGGTCTTGACTACACCTTC
TRBJ2-7	TRBV6-1	.	many	CASSEIVVGEQYF	TGTGCCAGCAGTGAAATCGTGGTTGGCGAGCAGTACTTC
TRBJ2-1	TRBV5-1	TRBD1	many	CASSSRQGTEQFF	TGCGCCAGCAGCTCTAGACAGGGGACTGAGCAGTTCTTC
TRBJ1-1	TRBV15	.	many	CATSREGPDSTEAFF	TGTGCCACCAGCAGAGAGGGCCCCGATAGCACTGAAGCTTTCTTT
TRBJ2-5	TRBV6-1	.	.	CASSEYSGYQETQYF	TGTGCCAGCAGTGAATACTCCGGCTACCAAGAGACCCAGTACTTC
TRBJ1-2	TRBV10-3	.	.	CAISEVETSRYGYTF	TGTGCCATCAGTGAGGTAGAAACGTCCCGGTATGGCTACACCTTC
TRBJ2-3	TRBV27	.	.	CASSLSRRGGTDTQYF	TGTGCCAGCAGTTTATCGAGGAGGGGAGGCACAGATACGCAGTATTTT
TRBJ1-1	TRBV6-1	.	many	CASSSRGRGTEAFF	TGTGCCAGCAGCAGCAGGGGTCGCGGCACTGAAGCTTTCTTT
TRBJ2-7	TRBV5-1	.	.	CANSQYGAGGLCEQYF	TGCGCCAACAGCCAATATGGAGCTGGGGGCCTCTGCGAGCAGTACTTC
TRBJ2-3	TRBV6-6	.	many	CASSYSSTDTQYF	TGTGCCAGCAGTTACTCAAGCACAGATACGCAGTATTTT
TRBJ2-2	TRBV7-2	TRBD1	many	CASSDRDRIGELFF	TGTGCCAGCAGCGACCGGGACAGGATAGGGGAGCTGTTTTTT
TRBJ2-5	TRBV20-1	.	.	CSASSGELYQETQYF	TGCAGTGCCAGTTCGGGAGAGCTGTACCAAGAGACCCAGTACTTC